Below, one TCR beta chain is given with its context. Its cognate antigen is unknown. The sample belongs to a study of T cell responses to AZD1222 COVID-19 vaccine. Study-wide results and limits: Among vaccine-associated CD4 TCRs, coverage spanned spike, with dominance at 160-218 and 743-854.

V shed 2 bases, J shed 3 bases, and the junction held 3 bases outside the gene matches. The V gene's germline CDR1 is MNHNY and CDR2 SVGAGI (reference sequence). The CDR3 consists of 14 residues. Generated by immunoSEQ multiplex PCR, the TCRdb table keeps only in-frame clones and is missing some. The table records around 120,000 clones, roughly 90% of them present only once. The V gene is TRBV6-6, the J gene TRBJ1-1; 7 positions match TRBD1. The sequence was obtained from an adult in good health. The sequencing used peripheral blood, collected on day 0 of AZD1222 vaccination. The CDR3 coding sequence is TGTGCCAGCAGTTACAGGGGGCCTGACACTGAAGCTTTCTTT. Translated: CASSYRGPDTEAFF.